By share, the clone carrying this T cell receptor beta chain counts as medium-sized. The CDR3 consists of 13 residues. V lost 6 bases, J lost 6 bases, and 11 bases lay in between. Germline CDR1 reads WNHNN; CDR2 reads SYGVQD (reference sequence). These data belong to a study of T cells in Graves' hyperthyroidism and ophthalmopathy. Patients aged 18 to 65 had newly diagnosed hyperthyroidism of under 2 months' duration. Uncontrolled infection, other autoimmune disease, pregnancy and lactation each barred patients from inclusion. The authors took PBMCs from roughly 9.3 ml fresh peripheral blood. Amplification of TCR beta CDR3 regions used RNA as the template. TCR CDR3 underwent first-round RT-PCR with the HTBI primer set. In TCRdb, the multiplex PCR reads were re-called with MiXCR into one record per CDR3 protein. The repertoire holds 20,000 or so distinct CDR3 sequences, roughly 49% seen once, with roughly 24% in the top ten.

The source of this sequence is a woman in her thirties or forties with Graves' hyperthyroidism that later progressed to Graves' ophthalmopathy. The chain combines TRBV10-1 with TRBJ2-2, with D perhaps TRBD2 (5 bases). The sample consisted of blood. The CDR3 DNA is TGCGCCAGCAGCGCGTCAGCGGCCGGGGAGCTGTTTTTT. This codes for CASSASAAGELFF.